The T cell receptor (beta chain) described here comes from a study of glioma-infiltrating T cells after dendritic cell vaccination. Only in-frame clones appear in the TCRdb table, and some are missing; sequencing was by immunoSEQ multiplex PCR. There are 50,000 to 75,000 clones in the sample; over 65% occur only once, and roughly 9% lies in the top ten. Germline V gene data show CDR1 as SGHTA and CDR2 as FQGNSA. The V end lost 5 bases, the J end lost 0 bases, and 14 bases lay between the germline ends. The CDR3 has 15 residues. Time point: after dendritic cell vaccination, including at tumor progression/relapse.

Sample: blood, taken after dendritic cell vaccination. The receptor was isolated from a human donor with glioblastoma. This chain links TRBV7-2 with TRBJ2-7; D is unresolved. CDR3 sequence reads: CASSPQGGYSYEQYF. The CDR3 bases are TGTGCCAGCAGCCCCCAAGGCGGTTACTCCTACGAGCAGTACTTC.